This T cell receptor beta chain came from a study of technical replicates of blood from a few donors. Deletions cut 7 bases from V and 6 bases from J, with 29 bases between. This CDR3 has 18 residues. Germline V gene lookup returns CDR1 SGHRS and CDR2 YFSETQ. Profiled with immunoSEQ multiplex PCR; TCRdb holds only in-frame clones, not every one. Found here are fewer than 90,000 clones, 85% to 95% of them singletons; the top ten hold roughly 0.25%. The receptor was derived from a human donor in good health. This sequence joins TRBV5-1 and TRBJ1-5; D is unresolved. The sequencing sample was made of T cells isolated from PBMCs. The DNA of the CDR3 is TGCGCCAGCGTCCCCCCGCAGTATGTCTCACCTGAGGGTCAGCCCCAGCATTTT. Encoded protein: CASVPPQYVSPEGQPQHF.